These 7 T cell receptor beta chains share one sample of origin, sequenced in a study of control samples from healthy donors and cancer patients. Measured with immunoSEQ multiplex PCR; TCRdb has only the in-frame clones, and not every one. The sample yields around 26,000 clones, roughly four fifths seen once. The specimen sequenced was PBMCs. These receptors came from a man between 60 and 75 years old with colorectal cancer.

The rearrangement uses TRBV5-1 and TRBJ1-1; the D gene is possibly TRBD1 (5 bases). Trimming removed 1 base at V and 3 bases at J, with 7 bases between. Germline values: CDR1 SGHRS, CDR2 YFSETQ. The CDR3 is 13 amino acids. In nucleotides, the CDR3 is TGCGCCAGCAGCTTGTGGGGGGACACTGAAGCTTTCTTT. Translation: CASSLWGDTEAFF.

V is TRBV2 and J is TRBJ1-1; a weak D match, TRBD1 (5 bases). The ends were cut back, 5 bases at V and 1 base at J, with 11 bases in the middle. Germline V CDR1 and CDR2: SNHLY, FYNNEI. The length of the CDR3 is 14 residues. CDR3 sequence: CASSRRQGNTEAFF. The CDR3 nucleotides are TGTGCCAGCAGTAGGCGGCAGGGGAACACTGAAGCTTTCTTT.

The chain uses TRBV9 and TRBJ1-3, with 8 bases identical to TRBD1. The CDR3 contains 14 residues. J gave up 4 bases and V 2 bases, and 2 bases lay outside the gene matches. Germline V gives CDR1 SGDLS, CDR2 YYNGEE. CDR3 DNA sequence: TGTGCCAGCAGCGTCCGGGACAGGGGAAACACCATATATTTT. It specifies CASSVRDRGNTIYF.

The V call is TRBV27, the J call TRBJ2-2; 10 positions agree with TRBD2. This CDR3 contains 13 residues. The germline gives CDR1 MNHEY, CDR2 SMNVEV (reference sequence). The DNA for the CDR3 is TGTGTTAGCGGGGGGACCAACACCGGGGAGCTGTTTTTT. This sequence encodes CVSGGTNTGELFF.

This clone was seen a few times. The CDR3 region is CATSDFSSLANTDTQYF. In DNA, the CDR3 is TGTGCCACCAGTGATTTTTCGTCGCTAGCGAACACAGATACGCAGTATTTT. The chain combines TRBV24-1 with TRBJ2-3; tentatively, D is TRBD2 (6 bases). V was trimmed by 1 base and J by 2 bases, leaving 15 bases between them. This CDR3 has 17 amino acids. Germline assignment: CDR1 KGHDR and CDR2 SFDVKD.

This CDR3 is CASSPRDGTSEAFF. The CDR3 DNA reads TGTGCCAGCAGCCCCCGGGACGGAACAAGTGAAGCTTTCTTT. The genes are TRBV7-9 and TRBJ1-1; perhaps TRBD1 as D (5 bases). Deletions cut 5 bases from V and 7 bases from J, with 17 bases between. The CDR3 extends over 14 amino acids. Germline V CDR1 and CDR2: SEHNR, FQNEAQ (reference sequence).

This clone was recorded once. The chain uses TRBV10-1 and TRBJ1-1; D is unclear. Germline V gene sequence: CDR1 WNHNN, CDR2 SYGVQD (reference sequence). Trimming left V 8 bases short and J 6 bases short, with 16 bases between. The CDR3 has 13 amino acids. In DNA form, the CDR3 reads TGCGCCAGCTCCCCTGACCTGGACTCTGAAGCTTTCTTT. Protein sequence: CASSPDLDSEAFF.